This is a list of T cell receptor beta chains from one sample in a study of cytotoxic CD8 clonotypes in ibrutinib-treated CLL. Using immunoSEQ multiplex PCR, the repertoire was profiled, and TCRdb retains in-frame clones only, with some absent. This table has about 300,000 clones, more than 70% appearing once. The sequencing here drew on PBMCs, taken at disease progression, from a patient treated with ibrutinib. The source is a human donor with chronic lymphocytic leukemia. The CDR3 runs from the conserved cysteine through the conserved F or W. Fields, in order: V gene, CDR3 protein.

TRBV5-1 | CASSAGLAGGPSYEQYF
TRBV5-1 | CASSPWTGANYGYTF
TRBV25-1 | CASRQGEAPLHF
TRBV10-3 | CASRGAFFWGETQYF
TRBV9 | CASSVATRPGQSSTDTQYF
TRBV2 | CATMAGAYYGYTF
TRBV28 | CASSFARSKYGYTF
TRBV7-2 | CASSPGTARAETQYF
TRBV19 | CASSIVPLAGARGNEQFF
TRBV28 | CASSLIHWGPYEQYF
TRBV6-5 | CASSYRRSGNSPLHF
TRBV2 | CASQSGTHNTGELFF
TRBV13 | CASSQKTSGRRTDTQYF
TRBV9 | CASSVVAGGLNTGELFF
TRBV6-6 | CASSTGGYGYTF
TRBV29-1 | CSVVGDRQETQYF